Sequencing of this T cell receptor (beta chain) was carried out in a study of identical twins. The CDR3 is made up of 19 amino acids. Germline CDR1 LNHNV, CDR2 YYDKDF (reference sequence). V dropped 1 base and J dropped 0 bases, with 19 bases sitting between them. This clonotype was observed a handful of times. Its specificity is not known. TCRdb passed the 5' RACE reads through MiXCR, listing each CDR3 protein once. In the table there are around 490,000 distinct CDR3 sequences, 20% to 25% of which are singletons. Overall study results and limits: Compared with models, monozygotic twins showed more out-of-frame TCR alpha sharing. Excess sharing between twins was weaker in beta out-of-frame sequences.

This sample was shared with a second study, whose subject was yellow fever vaccine responses in identical twins.

V is TRBV15 and J is TRBJ2-4; D is possibly TRBD2 (6 bases). The specimen sequenced was CD4+ T cells sorted from blood. The TCR sequence derives from a woman between 18 and 29 years old in good health. CDR3 sequence (DNA): TGTGCCACCAGCAGAGCCCAAGGGCTAGCGCAACTAGCCAAAAACATTCAGTACTTC. The encoded protein is CATSRAQGLAQLAKNIQYF.